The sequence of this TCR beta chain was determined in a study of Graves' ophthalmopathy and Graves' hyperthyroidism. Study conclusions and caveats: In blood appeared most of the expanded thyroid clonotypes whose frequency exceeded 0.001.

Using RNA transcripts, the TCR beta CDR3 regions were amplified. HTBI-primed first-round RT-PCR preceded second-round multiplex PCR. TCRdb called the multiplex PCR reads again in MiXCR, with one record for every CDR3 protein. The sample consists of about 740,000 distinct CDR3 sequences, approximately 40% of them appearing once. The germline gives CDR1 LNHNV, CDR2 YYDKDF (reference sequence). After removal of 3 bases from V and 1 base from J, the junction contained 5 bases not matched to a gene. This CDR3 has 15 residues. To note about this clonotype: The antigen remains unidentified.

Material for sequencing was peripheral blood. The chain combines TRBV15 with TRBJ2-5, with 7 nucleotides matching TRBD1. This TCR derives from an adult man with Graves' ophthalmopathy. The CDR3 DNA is TGTGCCACCAGCAGCGTTGGACAGGCCCAAGAGACCCAGTACTTC. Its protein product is CATSSVGQAQETQYF.